The clone carrying this T cell receptor beta chain was seen only a few times. What it binds is not known. MiXCR, run by TCRdb on the RT-PCR reads, gives a single entry per CDR3 protein. Of 650,000 to 800,000 distinct CDR3 sequences listed, about 15% are singletons. The data belong to a study of response to subunit inactivated influenza vaccine. Findings of the study overall: Only a handful of new T cells, the authors suggested, are recruited with each seasonal influenza vaccination.

The germline gives CDR1 ENHRY, CDR2 SYGVKD. Trimming stripped 8 bases from V and 5 bases from J, with 13 bases between. This CDR3 comprises 12 residues. This chain connects TRBV10-3 to TRBJ2-7; the D gene is possibly TRBD1 (6 bases). This TCR was recovered from a man aged 45-65 years who received an inactivated influenza vaccine. The source was PBMCs from blood, collected 14 days before vaccination. The chain's CDR3 is CAIGYRVDEQYF. The CDR3 DNA is TGTGCCATCGGGTACAGGGTCGACGAGCAGTACTTC.